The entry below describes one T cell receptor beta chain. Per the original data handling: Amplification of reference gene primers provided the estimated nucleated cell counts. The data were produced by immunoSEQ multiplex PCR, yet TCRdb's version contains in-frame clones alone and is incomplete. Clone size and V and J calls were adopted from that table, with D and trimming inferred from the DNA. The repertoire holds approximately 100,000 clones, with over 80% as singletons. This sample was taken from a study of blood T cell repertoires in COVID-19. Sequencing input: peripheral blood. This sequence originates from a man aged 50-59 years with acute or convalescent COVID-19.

The CDR3 nucleotides are TGCGCCAGCAGACCGGACAGGGCCTACTATGGCTACACCTTC. Translated: CASRPDRAYYGYTF. This chain links TRBV5-1 with TRBJ1-2, with TRBD1 matching over 8 bases. Germline trimming cut 5 bases from V and 3 bases from J; bases unmatched to any gene: 6. The CDR3 length is 14 residues. From germline, CDR1 is SGHRS and CDR2 YFSETQ.